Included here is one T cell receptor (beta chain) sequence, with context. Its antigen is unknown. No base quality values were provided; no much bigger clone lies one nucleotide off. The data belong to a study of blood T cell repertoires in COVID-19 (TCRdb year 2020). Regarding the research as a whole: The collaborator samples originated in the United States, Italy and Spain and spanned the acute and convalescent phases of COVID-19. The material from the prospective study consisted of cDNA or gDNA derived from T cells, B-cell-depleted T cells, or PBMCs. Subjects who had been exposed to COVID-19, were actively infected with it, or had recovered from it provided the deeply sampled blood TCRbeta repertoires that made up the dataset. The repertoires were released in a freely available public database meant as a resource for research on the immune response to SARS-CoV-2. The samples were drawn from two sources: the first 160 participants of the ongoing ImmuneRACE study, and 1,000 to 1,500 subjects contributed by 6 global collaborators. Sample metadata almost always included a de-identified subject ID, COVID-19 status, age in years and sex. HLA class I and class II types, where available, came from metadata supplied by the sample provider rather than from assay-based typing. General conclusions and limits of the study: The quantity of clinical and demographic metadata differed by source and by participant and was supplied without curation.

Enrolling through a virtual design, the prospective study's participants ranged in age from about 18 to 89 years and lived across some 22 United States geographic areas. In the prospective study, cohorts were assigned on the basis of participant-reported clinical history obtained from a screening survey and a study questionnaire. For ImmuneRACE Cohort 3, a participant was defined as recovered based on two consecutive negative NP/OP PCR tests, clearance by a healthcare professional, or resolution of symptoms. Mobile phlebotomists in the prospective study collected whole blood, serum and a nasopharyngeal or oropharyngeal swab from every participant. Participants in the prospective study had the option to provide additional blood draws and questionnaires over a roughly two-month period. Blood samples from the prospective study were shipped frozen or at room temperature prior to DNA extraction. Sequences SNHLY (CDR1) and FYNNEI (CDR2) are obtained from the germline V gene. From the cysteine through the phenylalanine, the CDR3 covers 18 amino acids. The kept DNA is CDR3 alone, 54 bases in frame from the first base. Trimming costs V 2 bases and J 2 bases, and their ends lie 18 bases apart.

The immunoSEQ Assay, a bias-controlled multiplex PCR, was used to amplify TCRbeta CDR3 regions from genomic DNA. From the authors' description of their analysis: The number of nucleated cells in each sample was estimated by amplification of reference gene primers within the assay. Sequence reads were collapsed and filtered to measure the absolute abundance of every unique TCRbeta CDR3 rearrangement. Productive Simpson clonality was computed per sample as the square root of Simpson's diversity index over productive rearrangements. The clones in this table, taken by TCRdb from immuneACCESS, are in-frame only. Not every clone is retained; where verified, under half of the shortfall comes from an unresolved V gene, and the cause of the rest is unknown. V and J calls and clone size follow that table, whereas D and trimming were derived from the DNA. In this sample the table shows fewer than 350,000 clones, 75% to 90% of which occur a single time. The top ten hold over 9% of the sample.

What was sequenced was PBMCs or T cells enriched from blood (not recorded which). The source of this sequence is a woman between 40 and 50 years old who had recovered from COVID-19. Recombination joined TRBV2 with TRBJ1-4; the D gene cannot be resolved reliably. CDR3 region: CASSEKGGSIGTNEKLFF. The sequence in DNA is TGTGCCAGCAGTGAAAAAGGAGGGTCCATTGGGACTAATGAAAAACTGTTTTTT.